Included here is one T cell receptor (beta chain) sequence, with context. Authors' processing steps: Estimation of nucleated cell counts was performed using reference gene primer amplification. TCRdb's table, derived via immunoSEQ multiplex PCR, lists solely in-frame clones and lacks some. The V and J calls and clone size come from that table; D and trimming were worked out from the DNA. The profile shows tens of thousands of clones, roughly 93% of them singletons. The entry originates in a study of blood T cell repertoires in COVID-19. Study overall: Acute and convalescent COVID-19 specimens originated in the United States, Italy and Spain. PBMCs, B-cell-depleted T cells, or T cells were the source of the cDNA or gDNA that made up the material.

CDR1 and CDR2 (germline): LGHNA, YSLEER. This CDR3 contains 16 residues. V was cut by 1 base and J by 8 bases, with 17 bases left in between. This clonotype was sampled from a male donor with active COVID-19. This chain joins TRBV4-3 and TRBJ1-4; D may be TRBD1 (5 bases). Specimen: peripheral blood. The CDR3 DNA reads TGCGCCAGCAGCCAAGTGGCAGGGAACGGTAGGGAAAAACTGTTTTTT. Residues: CASSQVAGNGREKLFF.